This entry features one T cell receptor (beta chain) sequence. The source of the sample is a study of blood T cell repertoires in COVID-19. V shed 4 bases, J shed 0 bases, and the junction held 3 bases outside the gene matches. This CDR3 has 14 amino acids. Germline V gene lookup returns CDR1 SGHDT and CDR2 YYEEEE. Original processing methods: Researchers report that nucleated cell counts were estimated from reference gene primer amplification. Libraries were prepared by immunoSEQ multiplex PCR; TCRdb keeps only in-frame clonotypes and omits some of them. That table is the source of V, J and clone size, and D and trimming were worked out from the DNA. There are over 120,000 clones in the sample; approximately 84% occur only once, and 35% to 45% lies in the top ten.

The sequenced sample was peripheral blood. V and J are TRBV5-6 and TRBJ1-2; 7 bases are a match to TRBD1. This TCR came from a human donor in a cohort sampled during active COVID-19. CDR3 residues: CASSPGTANYGYTF. CDR3 coding DNA: TGTGCCAGCAGCCCCGGGACAGCTAACTATGGCTACACCTTC. Full variable domain (outside the CDR3, taken from reference TRBV5-6 and TRBJ1-2): DAGVTQSPTHLIKTRGQQVTLRCSPKSGHDTVSWYQQALGQGPQFIFQYYEEEERQRGNFPDRFSGHQFPNYSSELNVNALLLGDSALYLCASSPGTANYGYTFGSGTRLTVV.